This T cell receptor (beta chain) was identified in a study of cytomegalovirus exposure and HLA in healthy donors. Points from the study as a whole: Sequencing depth roughly uniform across donors was assumed in presence/absence analyses. Cytomegalovirus-associated TCR beta chains were listed, numbering under 200. Common viral pathogens (according to a later analysis) appeared linked to several of the most significant clusters.

Germline V lookup: CDR1 SGHNT, CDR2 YYREEE (reference sequence). The CDR3 has 17 amino acids. Trimming took off 1 base at V and 5 bases at J, with 22 bases between the two ends. Vbeta (60) and Jbeta (13) primers were used in the PCR. TCRdb's table, derived via immunoSEQ multiplex PCR, lists solely in-frame clones and lacks some. The repertoire has about 150,000 clones, about three quarters of them found once; the top ten carry 1.5% to 2%. This clone was found once. No antigen is known for it. This sequence was found in a woman in her thirties in good health and CMV-seronegative. The rearrangement uses TRBV5-4 and TRBJ2-7; TRBD2 is a possible D gene (7 bases). The sample comprised PBMCs. CDR3 coding DNA: TGTGCCAGCAGCTTGTCTGCCGGGGGGCCGGGGTTCCACGAGCAGTACTTC. Translating gives CASSLSAGGPGFHEQYF. Complete variable domain (other parts from reference TRBV5-4 and TRBJ2-7): ETGVTQSPTHLIKTRGQQVTLRCSSQSGHNTVSWYQQALGQGPQFIFQYYREEENGRGNFPPRFSGLQFPNYSSELNVNALELDDSALYLCASSLSAGGPGFHEQYFGPGTRLTVT.